The clone carrying this T cell receptor (beta chain) occurred once. The antigen is not known. This table comes from immunoSEQ multiplex PCR, and its TCRdb copy is limited to in-frame clones, with some not included. This table holds over 12,000 clones, approximately 60% found once. Deletions cut 5 bases from V and 5 bases from J, with 31 bases between. Germline CDR1 is MDHEN and CDR2 is SYDVKM. The CDR3 consists of 20 residues. This sample was included in a study of PD-1 blockade in classical Hodgkin lymphoma. Study findings and constraints: Reports described newly diagnosed patients as having lower baseline TCR diversity than healthy donors. Exclusion was applied to patients who started nivolumab under 1 year after ASCT.

Every patient had relapsed following autologous stem cell transplantation, and cohorts differed in brentuximab vedotin exposure. The clonotype comes from a human donor with classical Hodgkin lymphoma. The sample was peripheral blood mononuclear cells (PBMCs), taken at baseline. The chain couples TRBV28 to TRBJ2-1; D is possibly TRBD2 (7 bases). The CDR3 DNA reads TGTGCCAGCAGTGCACAAACAGGGCGGCGCACCGGGGGGTTTAACAATGAGCAGTTCTTC. Its translation: CASSAQTGRRTGGFNNEQFF.